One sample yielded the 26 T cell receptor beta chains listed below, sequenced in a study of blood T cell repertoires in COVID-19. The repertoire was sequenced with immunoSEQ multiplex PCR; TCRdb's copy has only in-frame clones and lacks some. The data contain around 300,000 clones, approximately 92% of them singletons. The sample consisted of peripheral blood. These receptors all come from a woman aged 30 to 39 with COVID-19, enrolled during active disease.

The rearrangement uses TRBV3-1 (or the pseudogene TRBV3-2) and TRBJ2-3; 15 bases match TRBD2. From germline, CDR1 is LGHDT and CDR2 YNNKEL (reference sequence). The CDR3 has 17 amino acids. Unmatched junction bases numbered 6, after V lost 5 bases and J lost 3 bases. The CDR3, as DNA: TGTGCCAGCAGCACCAGGACTAGCGGGAGGGCGACAGATACGCAGTATTTT. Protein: CASSTRTSGRATDTQYF.

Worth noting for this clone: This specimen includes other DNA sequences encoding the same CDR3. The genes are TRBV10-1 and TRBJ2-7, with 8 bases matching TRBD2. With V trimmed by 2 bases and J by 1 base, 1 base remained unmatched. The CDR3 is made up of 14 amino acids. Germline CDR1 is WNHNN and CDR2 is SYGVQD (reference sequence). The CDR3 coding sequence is TGCGCCAGCAGTGAGAGCGGGAGTTCCTACGAGCAGTACTTC. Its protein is CASSESGSSYEQYF.

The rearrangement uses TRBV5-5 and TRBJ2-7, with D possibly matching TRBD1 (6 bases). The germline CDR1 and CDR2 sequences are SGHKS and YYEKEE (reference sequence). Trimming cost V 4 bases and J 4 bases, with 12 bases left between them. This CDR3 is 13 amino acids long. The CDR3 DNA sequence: TGTGCCAGCAGCCGCAGTACAGGGTACGAGCAGTACTTC. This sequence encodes CASSRSTGYEQYF. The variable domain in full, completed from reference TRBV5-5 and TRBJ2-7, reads DAGVTQSPTHLIKTRGQQVTLRCSPISGHKSVSWYQQVLGQGPQFIFQYYEKEERGRGNFPDRFSARQFPNYSSELNVNALLLGDSALYLCASSRSTGYEQYFGPGTRLTVT.

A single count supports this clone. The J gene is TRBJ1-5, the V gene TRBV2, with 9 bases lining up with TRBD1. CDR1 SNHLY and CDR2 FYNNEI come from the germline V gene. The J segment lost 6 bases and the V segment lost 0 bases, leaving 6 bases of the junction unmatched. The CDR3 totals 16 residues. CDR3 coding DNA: TGTGCCAGCAGTGAAGCGCAGGGACAGGGAAGTCAGCCCCAGCATTTT. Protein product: CASSEAQGQGSQPQHF.

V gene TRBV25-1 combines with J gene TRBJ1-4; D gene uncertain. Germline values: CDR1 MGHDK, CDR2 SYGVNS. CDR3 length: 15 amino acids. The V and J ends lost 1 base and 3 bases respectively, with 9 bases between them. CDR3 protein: CASSESFLSNEKLFF. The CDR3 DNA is TGTGCCAGCAGTGAATCCTTCCTCTCTAATGAAAAACTGTTTTTT.

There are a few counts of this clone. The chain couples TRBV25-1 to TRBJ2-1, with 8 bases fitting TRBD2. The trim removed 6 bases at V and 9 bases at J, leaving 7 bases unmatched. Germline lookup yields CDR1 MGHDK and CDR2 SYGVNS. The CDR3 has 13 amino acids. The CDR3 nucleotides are TGTGCCAGCAGCGGGGGGGCGCGGGGTGAGCAGTTCTTC. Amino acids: CASSGGARGEQFF. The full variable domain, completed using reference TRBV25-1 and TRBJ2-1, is EADIYQTPRYLVIGTGKKITLECSQTMGHDKMYWYQQDPGMELHLIHYSYGVNSTEKGDLSSESTVSRIRTEHFPLTLESARPSHTSQYLCASSGGARGEQFFGPGTRLTVL.

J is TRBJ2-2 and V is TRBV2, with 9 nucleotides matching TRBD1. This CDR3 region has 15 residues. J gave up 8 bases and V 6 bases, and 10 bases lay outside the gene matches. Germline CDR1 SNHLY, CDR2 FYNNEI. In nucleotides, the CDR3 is TGTGCCAGCAGACCGGGACAGGGACCTGGAGGGGAGCTGTTTTTT. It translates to CASRPGQGPGGELFF.

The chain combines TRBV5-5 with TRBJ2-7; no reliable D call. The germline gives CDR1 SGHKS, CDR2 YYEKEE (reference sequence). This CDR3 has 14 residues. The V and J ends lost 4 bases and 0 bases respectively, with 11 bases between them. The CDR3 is CASSTDWVSYEQYF. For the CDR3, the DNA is TGTGCCAGCAGCACAGATTGGGTCTCCTACGAGCAGTACTTC.

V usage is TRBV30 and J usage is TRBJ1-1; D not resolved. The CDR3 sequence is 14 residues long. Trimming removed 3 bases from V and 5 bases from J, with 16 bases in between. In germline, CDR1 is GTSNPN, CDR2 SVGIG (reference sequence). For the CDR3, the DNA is TGTGCCTGGAGCAGAGACCGGGGTGGGACTGAAGCTTTCTTT. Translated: CAWSRDRGGTEAFF. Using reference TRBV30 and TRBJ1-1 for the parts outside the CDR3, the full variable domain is SQTIHQWPATLVQPVGSPLSLECTVEGTSNPNLYWYRQAAGRGLQLLFYSVGIGQISSEVPQNLSASRPQDRQFILSSKKLLLSDSGFYLCAWSRDRGGTEAFFGQGTRLTVV.

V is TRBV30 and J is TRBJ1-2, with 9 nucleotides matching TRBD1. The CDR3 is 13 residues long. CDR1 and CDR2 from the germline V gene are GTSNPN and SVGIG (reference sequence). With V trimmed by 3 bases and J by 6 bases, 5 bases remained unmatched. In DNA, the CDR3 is TGTGCCTGGAGCTCCGGACAGGGGAATGGCTACACCTTC. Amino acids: CAWSSGQGNGYTF.

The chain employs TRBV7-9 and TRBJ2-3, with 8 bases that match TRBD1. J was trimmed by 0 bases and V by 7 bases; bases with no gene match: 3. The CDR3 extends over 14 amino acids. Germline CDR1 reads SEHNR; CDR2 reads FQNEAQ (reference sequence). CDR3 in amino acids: CASTRQGSTDTQYF. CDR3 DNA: TGTGCCAGCACCCGACAGGGGAGCACAGATACGCAGTATTTT.

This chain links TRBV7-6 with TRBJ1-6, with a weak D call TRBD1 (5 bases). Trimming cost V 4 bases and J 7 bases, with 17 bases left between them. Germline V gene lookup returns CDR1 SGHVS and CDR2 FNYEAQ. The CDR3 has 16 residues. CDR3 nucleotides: TGTGCCAGCAGCTCAACTATCAGGGTTTCCAATTCACCCCTCCACTTT. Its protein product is CASSSTIRVSNSPLHF.

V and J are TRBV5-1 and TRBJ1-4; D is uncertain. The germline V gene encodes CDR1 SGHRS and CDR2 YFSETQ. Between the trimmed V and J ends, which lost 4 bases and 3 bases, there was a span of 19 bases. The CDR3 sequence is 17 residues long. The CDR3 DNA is TGCGCCAGCAGCCTGAACCCGGCGGGAGCGTCTAATGAAAAACTGTTTTTT. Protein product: CASSLNPAGASNEKLFF.

The chain's CDR3 is CASSTQDRDNTEAFF. As DNA, the CDR3 is TGCGCCAGCAGCACCCAGGACAGGGATAACACTGAAGCTTTCTTT. The J gene is TRBJ1-1, the V gene TRBV5-1; TRBD1 aligns across 8 bases. Germline trimming cut 4 bases from V and 2 bases from J; bases unmatched to any gene: 7. The CDR3 spans 15 residues. Germline-derived CDR1 and CDR2 are SGHRS and YFSETQ.

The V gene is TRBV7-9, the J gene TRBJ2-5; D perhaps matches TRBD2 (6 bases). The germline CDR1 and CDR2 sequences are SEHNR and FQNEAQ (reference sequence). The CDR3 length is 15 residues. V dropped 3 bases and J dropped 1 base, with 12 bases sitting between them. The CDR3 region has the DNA TGTGCCAGCAGCTTTATGTCGGGGGTCCAAGAGACCCAGTACTTC. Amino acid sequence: CASSFMSGVQETQYF.

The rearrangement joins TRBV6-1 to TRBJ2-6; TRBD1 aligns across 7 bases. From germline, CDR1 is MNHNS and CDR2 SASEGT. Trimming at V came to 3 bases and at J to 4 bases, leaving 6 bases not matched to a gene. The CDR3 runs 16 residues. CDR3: CASSDLTGIGANVLTF. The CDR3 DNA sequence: TGTGCCAGCAGTGACCTGACAGGGATCGGGGCCAACGTCCTGACTTTC.

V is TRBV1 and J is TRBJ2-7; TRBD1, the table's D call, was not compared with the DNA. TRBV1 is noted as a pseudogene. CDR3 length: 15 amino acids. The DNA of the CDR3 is TGCACCAGCAGCCCAGGGACAGGGGAGGTCCACGAGCAGTACTTC. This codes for CTSSPGTGEVHEQYF.

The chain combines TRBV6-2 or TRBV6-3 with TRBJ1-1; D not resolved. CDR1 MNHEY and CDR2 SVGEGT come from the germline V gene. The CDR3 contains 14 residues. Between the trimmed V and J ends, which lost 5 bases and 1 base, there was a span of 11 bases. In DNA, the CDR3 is TGTGCCAGCAGTAGGACGGAGGAGAACACTGAAGCTTTCTTT. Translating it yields CASSRTEENTEAFF.

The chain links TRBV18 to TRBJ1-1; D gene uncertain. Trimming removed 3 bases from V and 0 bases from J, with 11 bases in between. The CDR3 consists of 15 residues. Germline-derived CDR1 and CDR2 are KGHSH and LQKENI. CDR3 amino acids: CASSPRTSMNTEAFF. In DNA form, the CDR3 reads TGTGCCAGCTCACCTCGAACCTCTATGAACACTGAAGCTTTCTTT.

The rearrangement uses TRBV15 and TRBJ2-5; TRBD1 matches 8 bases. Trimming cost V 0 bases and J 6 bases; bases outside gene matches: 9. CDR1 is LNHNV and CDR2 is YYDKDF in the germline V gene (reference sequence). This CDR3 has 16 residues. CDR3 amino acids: CATSRDRRQGRKTQYF. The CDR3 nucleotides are TGTGCCACCAGCAGAGATAGGCGACAGGGGAGGAAGACCCAGTACTTC.

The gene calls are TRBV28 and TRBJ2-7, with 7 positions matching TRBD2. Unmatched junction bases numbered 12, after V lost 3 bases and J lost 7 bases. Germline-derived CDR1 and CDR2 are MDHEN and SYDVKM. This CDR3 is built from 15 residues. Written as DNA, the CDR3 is TGTGCCAGCAGTTTCGGGGGAGGGTCGCCGGGGGAGCAGTACTTC. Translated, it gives CASSFGGGSPGEQYF. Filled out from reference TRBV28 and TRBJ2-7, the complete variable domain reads DVKVTQSSRYLVKRTGEKVFLECVQDMDHENMFWYRQDPGLGLRLIYFSYDVKMKEKGDIPEGYSVSREKKERFSLILESASTNQTSMYLCASSFGGGSPGEQYFGPGTRLTVT.

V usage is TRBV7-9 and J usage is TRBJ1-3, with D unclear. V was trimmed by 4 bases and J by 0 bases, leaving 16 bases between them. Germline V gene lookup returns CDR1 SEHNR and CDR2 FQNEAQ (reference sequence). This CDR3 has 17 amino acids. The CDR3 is CASSSLTRESSGNTIYF. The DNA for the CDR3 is TGTGCCAGCAGCTCCCTAACTCGCGAGTCCTCTGGAAACACCATATATTTT.

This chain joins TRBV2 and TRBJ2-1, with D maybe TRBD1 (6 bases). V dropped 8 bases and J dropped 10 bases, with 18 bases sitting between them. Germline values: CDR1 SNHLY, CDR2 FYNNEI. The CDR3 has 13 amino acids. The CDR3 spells CASGTSVTWEQFF. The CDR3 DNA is TGTGCCAGCGGGACATCGGTAACATGGGAGCAGTTCTTC.

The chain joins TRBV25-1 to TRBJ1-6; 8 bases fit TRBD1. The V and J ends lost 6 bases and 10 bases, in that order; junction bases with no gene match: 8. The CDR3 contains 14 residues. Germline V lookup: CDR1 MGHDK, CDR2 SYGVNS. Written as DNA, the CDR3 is TGTGCCAGCAGGGCCGGGACAGGAAACTCACCCCTCCACTTT. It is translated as CASRAGTGNSPLHF. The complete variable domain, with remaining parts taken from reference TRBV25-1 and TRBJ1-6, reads EADIYQTPRYLVIGTGKKITLECSQTMGHDKMYWYQQDPGMELHLIHYSYGVNSTEKGDLSSESTVSRIRTEHFPLTLESARPSHTSQYLCASRAGTGNSPLHFGNGTRLTVT.

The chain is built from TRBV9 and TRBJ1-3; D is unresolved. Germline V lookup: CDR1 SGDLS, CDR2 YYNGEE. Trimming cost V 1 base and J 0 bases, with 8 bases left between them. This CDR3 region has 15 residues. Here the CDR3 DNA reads TGTGCCAGCAGCGTAAACTCACTCTCTGGAAACACCATATATTTT. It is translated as CASSVNSLSGNTIYF.

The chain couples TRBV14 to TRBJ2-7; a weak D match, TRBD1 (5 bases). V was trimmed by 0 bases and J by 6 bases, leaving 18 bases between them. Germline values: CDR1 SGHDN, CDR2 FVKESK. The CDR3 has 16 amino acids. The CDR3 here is CASSQELGRVGGEQYF. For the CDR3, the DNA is TGTGCCAGCAGCCAAGAACTGGGCAGGGTAGGCGGCGAGCAGTACTTC. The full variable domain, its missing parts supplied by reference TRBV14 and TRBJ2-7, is EAGVTQFPSHSVIEKGQTVTLRCDPISGHDNLYWYRRVMGKEIKFLLHFVKESKQDESGMPNNRFLAERTGGTYSTLKVQPAELEDSGVYFCASSQELGRVGGEQYFGPGTRLTVT.